This T cell receptor beta chain appears in the sequencing data of a study of shared clonotypes between healthy human individuals. V gave up 2 bases and J gave up 3 bases; unmatched junction bases: 1. Germline-derived CDR1 and CDR2 are SGHVS and FNYEAQ. CDR3 size: 13 residues. Naive CD8 populations comprised CD45RO-negative cells positively selected for CCR7, excluding terminally differentiated effector memory CD45RA+ cells. Produced via immunoSEQ multiplex PCR; TCRdb's table is partial and in-frame only. The table shows under 2,000,000 clones, with around 96% occurring only once. Source material: naive CD8+ T cells sorted from blood. The sequence derives from a man between 18 and 35 years old in good health. This rearrangement joins TRBV7-6 to TRBJ2-7; 7 bases match TRBD1. The CDR3 here is CASSLSGGYEQYF. The CDR3 DNA follows: TGTGCCAGCAGCTTATCAGGGGGCTACGAGCAGTACTTC.